These T cell receptor beta chains were read from a single sample in a study of shared clonotypes between healthy human individuals. Clones were read by immunoSEQ multiplex PCR, and TCRdb kept only the in-frame ones, dropping some. In the table there are 550,000 to 850,000 clones, about two thirds of which are singletons. The sample consisted of memory CD4+ T cells sorted from blood. These receptors all stem from a woman aged 25 to 39 in good health. Each CDR3 is given without its conserved first and last residue. The order of the fields is V gene, J gene, CDR3 protein.

TRBV4-2	TRBJ2-3	ASSQELAGVADTQY
TRBV18	TRBJ2-1	ASSPTDRGQF
TRBV27	TRBJ2-1	ASRDRNNEQF
TRBV27	TRBJ1-3	ASRKLNSGNTIY
TRBV5-1	TRBJ2-6	ASSLPGPTQASGANVLT
TRBV7-9	TRBJ2-1	ASITAGLGDEQF
TRBV2	TRBJ1-2	ASSERLGSYGYT
TRBV6-5	TRBJ1-1	ASSRNRMNTEAF
TRBV7-2	TRBJ1-4	ASSVRRGSTNEKLF
TRBV19	TRBJ2-7	ASSIGTSGLNEQY
TRBV4-1	TRBJ1-4	ASSQITGWGNEKLF
TRBV5-1	TRBJ2-1	ASSLTLAPEQF
TRBV30	TRBJ2-5	AWSLGRQTQY
TRBV5-1	TRBJ2-7	ASSFGGSTWSSYEQY
TRBV30	TRBJ2-1	AWSGLFAEQF
TRBV10-1	TRBJ2-3	ASSTSGGRALDTQY
TRBV19	TRBJ2-3	ASSIDSVGLAGAGNPDTQY
TRBV5-1	TRBJ2-1	ASSASSGGASSKQF
TRBV10-3	TRBJ1-3	AISGGFSGNTIY
TRBV7-3	TRBJ2-2	ASSLRHLRTNTGELF
TRBV4-1	TRBJ2-1	ASSRVTGGILNEQF
TRBV7-3	TRBJ2-2	ASSFLRSGELF
TRBV4-1	TRBJ1-2	ASSLRAGTANYGYT
TRBV9	TRBJ1-3	ASSVEEGNTIY
TRBV11-2	TRBJ2-1	ASSSSGSRYNEQF
TRBV28	TRBJ2-3	ASSTRTGGLPDTQY
TRBV7-2	TRBJ1-4	ASSLSAVRGEKLF
TRBV21-1	TRBJ2-5	ASSKVEALGLAENQETQY
TRBV5-1	TRBJ2-1	ASSVAGPEDEQF
TRBV19	TRBJ1-2	ASSGTGNRYGYT
TRBV5-4	TRBJ2-2	ASSRQTSGNTGELF
TRBV9	TRBJ2-3	ASSTSPTSTDTQY
TRBV6-5	TRBJ2-7	ASSASVSSYEQY
TRBV5-1	TRBJ2-3	ASSLEGRYDTDTQY
TRBV30	TRBJ2-7	AWKVRGGYSYEQY
TRBV6-5	TRBJ1-2	ASSYSRLSNYGYT
TRBV7-9	TRBJ2-3	ASSSFLAGGTDTQY
TRBV6-5	TRBJ2-7	ASSRTGRSYEQY
TRBV18	TRBJ2-1	ASSPDSGRAL
TRBV7-2	TRBJ2-2	ASSLVGGPDTGELF
TRBV5-1	TRBJ2-7	ASSAGQSPYEQY
TRBV7-9	TRBJ2-1	ASRSRVHSSYNEQF
TRBV30	TRBJ1-5	AWSPQGISNQPQH
TRBV6-6	TRBJ1-2	ASNERGSNYGYT
TRBV2	TRBJ2-2	ASSVGEGRSTGELF
TRBV19	TRBJ2-6	ASRENSGANVLT
TRBV18	TRBJ2-7	ASSPNRDRGFTYEQY
TRBV30	TRBJ2-7	AWSAQGLTYEQY
TRBV7-3	TRBJ2-5	ASSLSTSGKETQY
TRBV27	TRBJ2-1	ATPGQGANEQF
TRBV15	TRBJ2-3	ATSRDQGTDTQY
TRBV19	TRBJ2-6	ASTQGHSGANVLT
TRBV18	TRBJ1-1	ASSPGALNTEAF
TRBV10-3	TRBJ2-2	AVHGTGDTGELF
TRBV11-2	TRBJ2-2	ASTPQGTGELF
TRBV27	TRBJ2-1	ASTGGGRYNEQF